This TCR beta chain was captured in a study of cytomegalovirus exposure and HLA in healthy donors. As for the study in general: HLA-typed donors were the source of some 85 million unique TCRs, which an early data release held.

PCR amplification relied on 60 Vbeta primers (plus 13 Jbeta primers). Assay: immunoSEQ multiplex PCR; the TCRdb copy retains only in-frame clones and omits some. This table holds 130,000 to 150,000 clones, around 85% found once. Trimming cost V 3 bases and J 3 bases; bases outside gene matches: 6. Germline loops: CDR1 LNHDA, CDR2 SQIVND (reference sequence). This CDR3 spans 15 amino acids. The study's findings and limits: There was a cluster of highly shared sequence variants that was likely a sequencing artifact. There were some public TCRs occurring in many donors, but most TCR sequences were rare.

As concerns this clone: What it binds is not known.

The V gene is TRBV19, the J gene TRBJ2-5, with 8 positions matching TRBD2. The sequenced material came from PBMCs. The clonotype was recovered from a middle-aged man in good health and CMV-seropositive. The CDR3 here is CASSIPSGGEETQYF. CDR3 sequence (DNA): TGTGCCAGTAGTATCCCCAGCGGGGGTGAAGAGACCCAGTACTTC.